The 23 T cell receptor beta chains below were found in one sample sequenced in a study of T cell changes during pregnancy in multiple sclerosis. Profiling relied on immunoSEQ multiplex PCR, and the TCRdb table lists in-frame clones only, not all of them. Of over 80,000 clones listed, 90% are singletons. This material consisted of peripheral blood, taken in the second trimester of pregnancy. The receptors derive from a female donor in good health, enrolled as a control in a pregnancy study.

V is TRBV18 and J is TRBJ2-1; 8 positions match TRBD1. CDR1 is KGHSH, CDR2 LQKENI, per germline. The CDR3 covers 16 residues. Unmatched junction bases numbered 7, after V lost 0 bases and J lost 6 bases. CDR3 sequence: CASSPPNRGFRNEQFF. The CDR3 DNA reads as TGTGCCAGCTCACCACCGAACAGGGGGTTTCGCAATGAGCAGTTCTTC.

The chain combines TRBV7-2 with TRBJ2-5; possible D gene TRBD1, 6 bases. CDR1 SGHTA and CDR2 FQGNSA come from the germline V gene. The CDR3 spans 15 residues. The V end was cut by 5 bases, the J end by 4 bases, with 17 bases between. The chain's CDR3 is CASSRTTGQRETQYF. CDR3 DNA sequence: TGTGCCAGCAGCCGCACGACAGGCCAGAGAGAGACCCAGTACTTC.

The genes are TRBV28 and TRBJ1-4; D may be TRBD1 (6 bases). The germline CDR1 and CDR2 sequences are MDHEN and SYDVKM. This CDR3 is built from 12 residues. The V end lost 5 bases, the J end lost 10 bases, and 11 bases lay between the germline ends. The CDR3 spells CASSITGRKLFF. The CDR3 nucleotides are TGTGCCAGCAGTATTACAGGGCGAAAACTGTTTTTT.

This sequence joins TRBV9 and TRBJ2-1, with 9 bases that match TRBD2. The CDR3 runs to 17 residues. Germline CDR1 and CDR2: SGDLS and YYNGEE. V shed 3 bases, J shed 0 bases, and the junction held 7 bases outside the gene matches. CDR3 sequence reads: CASSARSGGDSYNEQFF. The CDR3 DNA reads TGTGCCAGCAGCGCCCGTAGCGGGGGCGACTCCTACAATGAGCAGTTCTTC.

This chain joins TRBV18 and TRBJ2-3; 9 bases fit TRBD2. From germline, CDR1 is KGHSH and CDR2 LQKENI. Unmatched junction bases numbered 4, after V lost 3 bases and J lost 0 bases. This CDR3 comprises 16 residues. For the CDR3, the DNA is TGTGCCAGCTCACCGGCGGGGGGGCCGAGCACAGATACGCAGTATTTT. Translation gives CASSPAGGPSTDTQYF.

V is TRBV6-5 and J is TRBJ1-3, with 7 bases matching TRBD1. V trimming: 0 bases; J trimming: 3 bases; junction bases outside the gene matches: 5. The CDR3 sequence is 16 residues long. Looked up from germline, CDR1 is MNHEY and CDR2 is SVGAGI. The CDR3 bases are TGTGCCAGCAGTTACTCTTCAGGGGGGCATGGAAACACCATATATTTT. This gives the protein CASSYSSGGHGNTIYF.

This rearrangement joins TRBV6-5 to TRBJ1-4; 9 nucleotides line up with TRBD1. The length of the CDR3 is 15 residues. The trim removed 1 base at V and 5 bases at J, leaving 2 bases unmatched. The V gene's germline CDR1 is MNHEY and CDR2 SVGAGI. CDR3 sequence (DNA): TGTGCCAGCAGTTACTTCGGGACAGGGAATGAAAAACTGTTTTTT. Translation gives CASSYFGTGNEKLFF.

The chain recombines TRBV4-1 with TRBJ2-3, with TRBD1 as a possible D gene (6 bases). V lost 3 bases and J lost 4, with 17 bases in between. Germline assignment: CDR1 MGHRA and CDR2 YSYEKL. The CDR3 contains 16 residues. The CDR3 DNA is TGCGCCAGCAGCCAGCTGGGGGCCCGGGACCCAGATACGCAGTATTTT. This translates into CASSQLGARDPDTQYF.

The J gene is TRBJ2-1, the V gene TRBV14; D not certain. CDR3 length: 16 residues. The V gene lost 4 bases and the J gene lost 5 bases, with 18 bases spanning the gap. Germline V gene sequence: CDR1 SGHDN, CDR2 FVKESK. The CDR3: CASSPHPLGSHNEQFF. The DNA of the CDR3 is TGTGCCAGCAGCCCCCACCCTCTAGGATCGCACAATGAGCAGTTCTTC.

The chain links TRBV9 to TRBJ2-3; TRBD1 matches 9 bases. Germline CDR1 reads SGDLS; CDR2 reads YYNGEE. The CDR3 is 17 residues long. V was clipped by 2 bases and J by 4 bases; unmatched bases: 11. Here the CDR3 DNA reads TGTGCCAGCAGCGTGCCGCTCGGGACAGGGTTACCAGATACGCAGTATTTT. Encoded protein: CASSVPLGTGLPDTQYF.

This chain uses TRBV7-9 with TRBJ1-2; D is ambiguous. Trimming removed 4 bases from V and 4 bases from J, with 16 bases in between. Germline values: CDR1 SEHNR, CDR2 FQNEAQ (reference sequence). There are 15 residues in the CDR3. In DNA, the CDR3 is TGTGCCAGCAGCTCCGGGAGTAGGTTTTCCTATGGCTACACCTTC. Translation: CASSSGSRFSYGYTF.

The chain links TRBV6-5 to TRBJ1-1; a weak D match, TRBD1 (6 bases). Germline V gene lookup returns CDR1 MNHEY and CDR2 SVGAGI. The CDR3 spans 15 residues. Trimming removed 6 bases from V and 4 bases from J, with 18 bases in between. The CDR3 nucleotides are TGTGCCAGCAGCCCCGGGACACCCGGGGTCACTGAAGCTTTCTTT. This codes for CASSPGTPGVTEAFF.

The chain combines TRBV6-5 with TRBJ2-4; 12 bases are a match to TRBD2. Germline V gives CDR1 MNHEY, CDR2 SVGAGI. J gave up 0 bases and V 7 bases, and 1 base lay outside the gene matches. The CDR3 runs to 15 residues. CDR3 in amino acids: CASTSGGVAKNIQYF. The CDR3 DNA reads TGTGCCAGCACTAGCGGGGGGGTAGCCAAAAACATTCAGTACTTC.

This sequence joins TRBV2 and TRBJ2-7, with 8 bases identical to TRBD1. Germline V gene data show CDR1 as SNHLY and CDR2 as FYNNEI. With 2 bases clipped from V and 4 bases from J, the junction kept 10 bases outside the gene matches. The length of the CDR3 is 16 residues. For the CDR3, the DNA is TGTGCCAGCAGTGAACGGTTTGGACAGGGCTTTTACGAGCAGTACTTC. It codes for CASSERFGQGFYEQYF.

This clone has just a few counts. The chain combines TRBV18 with TRBJ1-4, with 9 bases identical to TRBD1. The CDR3 totals 15 residues. The ends lost 3 bases at V and 7 bases at J; junction bases unmatched: 6. The V gene's germline CDR1 is KGHSH and CDR2 LQKENI. CDR3 nucleotide sequence: TGTGCCAGCTCACCTCTGGGGACAGGGCTTGAAAAACTGTTTTTT. It codes for CASSPLGTGLEKLFF.

The chain is built from TRBV15 and TRBJ2-1; D is perhaps TRBD2 (6 bases). Germline lookup yields CDR1 LNHNV and CDR2 YYDKDF (reference sequence). V lost 4 bases and J lost 10, with 17 bases in between. This CDR3 region has 14 residues. The CDR3 is CATSTAIEGGEQFF. In nucleotides, the CDR3 is TGTGCCACCAGCACCGCGATCGAGGGAGGCGAGCAGTTCTTC. The full variable domain, with the rest looked up from reference TRBV15 and TRBJ2-1, is DAMVIQNPRYQVTQFGKPVTLSCSQTLNHNVMYWYQQKSSQAPKLLFHYYDKDFNNEADTPDNFQSRRPNTSFCFLDIRSPGLGDTAMYLCATSTAIEGGEQFFGPGTRLTVL.

This chain joins TRBV15 and TRBJ2-7; D perhaps matches TRBD1 (6 bases). Trimming left V 0 bases short and J 1 base short, with 10 bases between. The CDR3 length is 15 residues. Germline CDR1 and CDR2: LNHNV and YYDKDF (reference sequence). Here the CDR3 reads CATSRDRQGSYEQYF. CDR3 in DNA: TGTGCCACCAGCAGAGATAGGCAGGGGTCCTACGAGCAGTACTTC.

This chain uses TRBV5-1 with TRBJ1-1; D perhaps matches TRBD1 (5 bases). Germline assignment: CDR1 SGHRS and CDR2 YFSETQ. This CDR3 region has 15 residues. Deletions cut 1 base from V and 1 base from J, with 11 bases between. CDR3 nucleotides: TGCGCCAGCAGCTTGAATAGCCAGGGGAACACTGAAGCTTTCTTT. This gives the protein CASSLNSQGNTEAFF.

DNA for the CDR3: TGTGCCAGCAGTGACTCGACGGGCTCTGGAAACACCATATATTTT. This translates into CASSDSTGSGNTIYF. V and J are TRBV6-4 and TRBJ1-3; D is unclear. The CDR3 totals 15 residues. The V gene lost 0 bases and the J gene lost 0 bases, with 6 bases spanning the gap. The germline V gene has CDR1 MRHNA and CDR2 SNTAGT.

This clone came up once. The rearrangement uses TRBV27 and TRBJ2-1, with TRBD2 matching 8 bases. The trim removed 6 bases at V and 0 bases at J, leaving 1 base unmatched. CDR1 is MNHEY and CDR2 is SMNVEV in the germline V gene (reference sequence). CDR3 length equals 14 residues. The CDR3 nucleotides read TGTGCCAGCAGGGCGGGGGGCTCCTACAATGAGCAGTTCTTC. It yields the protein CASRAGGSYNEQFF.

The chain is built from TRBV15 and TRBJ1-4; the D gene is possibly TRBD1 (6 bases). The CDR3 sequence is 14 residues long. Germline lookup yields CDR1 LNHNV and CDR2 YYDKDF (reference sequence). Trimming removed 3 bases from V and 8 bases from J, with 13 bases in between. CDR3 protein: CATSRARGPEKLFF. CDR3 coding DNA: TGTGCCACCAGCAGGGCCAGGGGCCCCGAAAAACTGTTTTTT.

CDR3 sequence: CATSGLINYGYTF. CDR3 nucleotide sequence: TGTGCCACCTCGGGACTCATAAACTATGGCTACACCTTC. This chain joins TRBV19 and TRBJ1-2, with D possibly being TRBD1 (5 bases). Between the trimmed V and J ends, which lost 10 bases and 2 bases, there was a span of 14 bases. The CDR3 contains 13 residues. Germline values: CDR1 LNHDA, CDR2 SQIVND (reference sequence).

The V gene is TRBV19, the J gene TRBJ2-7; D is perhaps TRBD1 (5 bases). Germline V gives CDR1 LNHDA, CDR2 SQIVND (reference sequence). V lost 5 bases and J lost 5, with 13 bases in between. The CDR3 has 13 amino acids. The CDR3 DNA sequence: TGTGCCAGTAGTTCCGGAAGCAGGGACGAGCAGTACTTC. As protein: CASSSGSRDEQYF.